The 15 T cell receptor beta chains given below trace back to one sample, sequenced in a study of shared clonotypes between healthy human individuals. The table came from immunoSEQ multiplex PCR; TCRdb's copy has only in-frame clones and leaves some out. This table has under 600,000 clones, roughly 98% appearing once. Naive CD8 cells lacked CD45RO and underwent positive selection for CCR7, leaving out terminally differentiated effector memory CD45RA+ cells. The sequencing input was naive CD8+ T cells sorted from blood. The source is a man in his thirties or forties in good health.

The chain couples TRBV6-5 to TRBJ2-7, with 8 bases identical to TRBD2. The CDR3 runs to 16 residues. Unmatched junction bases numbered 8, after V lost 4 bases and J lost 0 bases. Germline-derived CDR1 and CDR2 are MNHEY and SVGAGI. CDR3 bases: TGTGCCAGCAGTTCTCCCCTAGCGGGTGCCTCCTACGAGCAGTACTTC. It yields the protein CASSSPLAGASYEQYF.

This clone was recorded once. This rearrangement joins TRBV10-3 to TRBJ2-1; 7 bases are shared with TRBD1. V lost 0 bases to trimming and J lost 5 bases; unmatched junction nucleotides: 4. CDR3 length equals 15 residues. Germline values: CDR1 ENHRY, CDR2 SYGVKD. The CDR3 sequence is CAISESLGTDNEQFF. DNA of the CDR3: TGTGCCATCAGTGAGTCGCTCGGGACAGACAATGAGCAGTTCTTC.

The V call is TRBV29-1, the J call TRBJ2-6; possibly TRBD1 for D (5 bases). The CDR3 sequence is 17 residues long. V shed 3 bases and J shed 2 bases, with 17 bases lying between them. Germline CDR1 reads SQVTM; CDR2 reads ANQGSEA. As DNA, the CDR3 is TGCAGCGTTGAGGTCCAGGGTGAAGTGGCTGGGGCCAACGTCCTGACTTTC. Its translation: CSVEVQGEVAGANVLTF.

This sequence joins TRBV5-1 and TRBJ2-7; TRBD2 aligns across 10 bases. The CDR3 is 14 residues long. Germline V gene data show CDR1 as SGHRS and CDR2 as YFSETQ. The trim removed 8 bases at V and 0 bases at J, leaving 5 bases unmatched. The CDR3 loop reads CASGRTSGSYEQYF. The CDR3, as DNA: TGCGCCAGTGGTCGGACTAGCGGCTCCTACGAGCAGTACTTC.

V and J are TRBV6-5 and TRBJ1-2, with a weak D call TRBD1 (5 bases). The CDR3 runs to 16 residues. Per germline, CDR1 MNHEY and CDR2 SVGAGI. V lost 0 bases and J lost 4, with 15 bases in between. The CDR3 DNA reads TGTGCCAGCAGTTACTCGGGTGGGGCGCAAAGCTATGGCTACACCTTC. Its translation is CASSYSGGAQSYGYTF.

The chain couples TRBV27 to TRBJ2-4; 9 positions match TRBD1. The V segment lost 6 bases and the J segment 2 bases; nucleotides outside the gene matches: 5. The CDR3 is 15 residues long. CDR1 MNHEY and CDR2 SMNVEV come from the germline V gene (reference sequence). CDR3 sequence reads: CASSPGQGSKNIQYF. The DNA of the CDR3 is TGTGCCAGCAGCCCGGGACAGGGATCCAAAAACATTCAGTACTTC.

The CDR3 region has the DNA TGTGCCAGCAGTGAAGCTACCAGGACAGTGGGGCTCTACGAGCAGTACTTC. Its translation is CASSEATRTVGLYEQYF. The V call is TRBV6-1, the J call TRBJ2-7; D is possibly TRBD1 (6 bases). Germline CDR1 and CDR2: MNHNS and SASEGT. Trimming took off 0 bases at V and 3 bases at J, with 18 bases between the two ends. The CDR3 is 17 amino acids.

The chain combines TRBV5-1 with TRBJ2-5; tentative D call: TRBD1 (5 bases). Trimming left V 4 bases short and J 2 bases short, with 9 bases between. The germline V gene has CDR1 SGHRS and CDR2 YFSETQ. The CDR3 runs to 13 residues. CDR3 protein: CASSGAYQETQYF. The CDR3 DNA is TGCGCCAGCAGCGGGGCCTATCAAGAGACCCAGTACTTC. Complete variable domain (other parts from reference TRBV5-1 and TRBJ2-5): KAGVTQTPRYLIKTRGQQVTLSCSPISGHRSVSWYQQTPGQGLQFLFEYFSETQRNKGNFPGRFSGRQFSNSRSEMNVSTLELGDSALYLCASSGAYQETQYFGPGTRLLVL.

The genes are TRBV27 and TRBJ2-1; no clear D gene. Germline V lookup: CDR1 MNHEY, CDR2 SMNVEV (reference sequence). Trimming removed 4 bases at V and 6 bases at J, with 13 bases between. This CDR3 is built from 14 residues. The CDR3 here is CASSYGLGGNEQFF. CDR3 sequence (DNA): TGTGCCAGCAGTTACGGTTTAGGTGGCAATGAGCAGTTCTTC.

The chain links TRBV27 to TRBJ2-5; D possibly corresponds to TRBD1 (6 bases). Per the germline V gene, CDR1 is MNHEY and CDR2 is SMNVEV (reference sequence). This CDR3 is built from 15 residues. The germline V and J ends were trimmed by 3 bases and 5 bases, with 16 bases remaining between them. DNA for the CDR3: TGTGCCAGCAGTTTCCGGGACATCCAGAAGGAGACCCAGTACTTC. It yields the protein CASSFRDIQKETQYF.

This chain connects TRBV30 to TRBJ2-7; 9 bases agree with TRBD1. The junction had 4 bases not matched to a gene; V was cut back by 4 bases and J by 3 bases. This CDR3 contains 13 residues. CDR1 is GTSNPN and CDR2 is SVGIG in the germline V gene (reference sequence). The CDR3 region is CAWTGTGFYEQYF. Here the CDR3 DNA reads TGTGCCTGGACCGGGACAGGGTTCTACGAGCAGTACTTC.

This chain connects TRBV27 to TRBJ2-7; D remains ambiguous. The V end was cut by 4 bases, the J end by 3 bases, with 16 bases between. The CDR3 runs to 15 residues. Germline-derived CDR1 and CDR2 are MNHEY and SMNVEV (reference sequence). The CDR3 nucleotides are TGTGCCAGCAGTTCACTACGCCCCCTTGTCTACGAGCAGTACTTC. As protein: CASSSLRPLVYEQYF.

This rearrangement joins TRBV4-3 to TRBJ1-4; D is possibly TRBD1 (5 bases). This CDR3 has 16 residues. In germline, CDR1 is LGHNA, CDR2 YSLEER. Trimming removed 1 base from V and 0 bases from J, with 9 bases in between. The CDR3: CASSQAPGPTNEKLFF. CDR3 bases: TGCGCCAGCAGCCAAGCCCCAGGGCCAACTAATGAAAAACTGTTTTTT.

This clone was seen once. The CDR3 DNA follows: TGTGCCAGCAGCTTAGATCTTTCCTATCCAGATACGCAGTATTTT. Translating gives CASSLDLSYPDTQYF. This sequence joins TRBV11-2 and TRBJ2-3; D gene ambiguous. Trimming cost V 0 bases and J 4 bases, with 11 bases left between them. Germline assignment: CDR1 SGHAT and CDR2 FQNNGV. The CDR3 runs to 15 residues. The complete variable domain, with remaining parts taken from reference TRBV11-2 and TRBJ2-3, reads EAGVAQSPRYKIIEKRQSVAFWCNPISGHATLYWYQQILGQGPKLLIQFQNNGVVDDSQLPKDRFSAERLKGVDSTLKIQPAKLEDSAVYLCASSLDLSYPDTQYFGPGTRLTVL.

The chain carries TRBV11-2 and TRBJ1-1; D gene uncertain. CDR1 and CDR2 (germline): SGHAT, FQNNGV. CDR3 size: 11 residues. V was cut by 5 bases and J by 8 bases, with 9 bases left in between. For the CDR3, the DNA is TGTGCCAGCAGCACCCGACAAGAAGCTTTCTTT. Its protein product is CASSTRQEAFF.